This T cell receptor (beta chain) was recovered during a study of identical twins. Findings of the study overall: The models systematically underestimated how much out-of-frame TCR alpha was shared in monozygotic twins.

Everyone who donated was a healthy Caucasian. TCRdb reanalysed the 5' RACE reads using MiXCR and keeps one entry per CDR3 protein. The sample holds 500,000 to 600,000 distinct CDR3 sequences, approximately 22% seen once. This clonotype was counted only a few times. Antigen: not known. The same sample was also studied in work on T cells expressing NK-cell markers. In that study: Researchers got TCR beta repertoires out of sorted CD3+CD56+NKG2C+, CD3+CD56+NKG2C- and CD3+CD56-NKG2C+ T cells. An anti-gamma-delta TCR antibody restricted sorting to alpha-beta TCR T cells in several experiments.

The receptor was isolated from a woman between 18 and 30 years old in good health. Sequencing was done on a sample of CD4+ T cells sorted from blood.

The CDR3 loop reads CASSSRHQNTEAFF. The CDR3 coding sequence is TGTGCCAGCAGTTCGCGACATCAGAACACTGAAGCTTTCTTT. This chain uses TRBV12-3 or TRBV12-4 with TRBJ1-1; D remains ambiguous. The V gene lost 4 bases and the J gene lost 1 base, with 10 bases spanning the gap. CDR3 length: 14 residues.